This passage covers 5 T cell receptor beta chains from one sample sequenced in a study of cytomegalovirus exposure and HLA in healthy donors. Profiled with immunoSEQ multiplex PCR; TCRdb holds only in-frame clones, not every one. This repertoire shows roughly 70,000 clones, around 95% found once; its top ten account for 2.4%. The sample consisted of PBMCs. The source is a man aged 18 to 29 in good health and CMV-seronegative.

CDR3 protein: CASSPPSGRAKNIQYF. The CDR3 region has the DNA TGTGCCAGCAGCCCTCCTAGCGGGAGAGCCAAAAACATTCAGTACTTC. The V call is TRBV11-2, the J call TRBJ2-4; TRBD2 aligns across 10 bases. The germline CDR1 and CDR2 sequences are SGHAT and FQNNGV. The CDR3 spans 16 residues. Trimming took 5 bases from V and 0 from J; bases not matched to a gene: 4.

The rearrangement links TRBV9 to TRBJ2-1; 9 bases map to TRBD2. V was pared by 3 bases and J by 8 bases, with 9 bases of the junction left unmatched. The CDR3 extends over 15 amino acids. Per the germline V gene, CDR1 is SGDLS and CDR2 is YYNGEE. CDR3 DNA: TGTGCCAGCAGCGCCCCGGGACTAGCAATCGATGAGCAGTTCTTC. Residues: CASSAPGLAIDEQFF. The complete variable domain, with remaining parts taken from reference TRBV9 and TRBJ2-1, reads DSGVTQTPKHLITATGQRVTLRCSPRSGDLSVYWYQQSLDQGLQFLIQYYNGEERAKGNILERFSAQQFPDLHSELNLSSLELGDSALYFCASSAPGLAIDEQFFGPGTRLTVL.

The J gene is TRBJ2-5, the V gene TRBV29-1; 7 positions match TRBD2. With V trimmed by 7 bases and J by 5 bases, 7 bases remained unmatched. There are 12 residues in the CDR3. The V gene's germline CDR1 is SQVTM and CDR2 ANQGSEA. CDR3 bases: TGCAGCGAACGACGGGGGGTGGAGACCCAGTACTTC. Its protein is CSERRGVETQYF.

Only one count was recorded for this clone. The chain links TRBV5-6 to TRBJ1-1; 7 positions agree with TRBD1. Trimming removed 4 bases from V and 4 bases from J; junction bases left unmatched: 7. Per germline, CDR1 SGHDT and CDR2 YYEEEE. This CDR3 is 14 amino acids long. CDR3 residues: CASSVEQGITEAFF. The CDR3 DNA follows: TGTGCCAGCAGCGTAGAACAGGGGATCACTGAAGCTTTCTTT.

The genes are TRBV19 and TRBJ1-6; the D gene is possibly TRBD1 (5 bases). The CDR3 length is 16 residues. Germline CDR1 and CDR2: LNHDA and SQIVND (reference sequence). V lost 5 bases to trimming and J lost 7 bases, with 18 bases between them. The chain's CDR3 is CASSLGAGNVNSPLHF. The DNA of the CDR3 is TGTGCCAGTAGTCTAGGGGCCGGGAATGTGAATTCACCCCTCCACTTT.